A single sample is the source of the 27 T cell receptor beta chains below, sequenced in a study of CD8 T cells in ankylosing spondylitis. TCRdb independently ran MiXCR on the 5' RACE reads; one entry per CDR3 protein. This sample has approximately 220,000 distinct CDR3 sequences, with approximately 24% found just once. Sequencing was done on a sample of blood, either unsorted or a sorted T cell fraction (not recorded which). These TCRs come from a male donor with ankylosing spondylitis or in good health (not recorded which).

This clonotype was observed at least ten times. The rearrangement joins TRBV25-1 to TRBJ2-2; D is ambiguous. In germline, CDR1 is MGHDK, CDR2 SYGVNS. The V end lost 3 bases, the J end lost 3 bases, and 8 bases lay between the germline ends. CDR3 length: 14 residues. CDR3 sequence: CASSEMVYTGELFF. Here the CDR3 DNA reads TGTGCCAGCAGTGAGATGGTGTACACCGGGGAGCTGTTTTTT.

This clonotype was detected many times. This chain connects TRBV9 to TRBJ1-6, with D tentatively TRBD1 (5 bases). V lost 1 base and J lost 12, with 14 bases in between. This CDR3 comprises 14 residues. Germline V gene data show CDR1 as SGDLS and CDR2 as YYNGEE. The CDR3 sequence is CASSVRDGAEPLHF. CDR3 nucleotides: TGTGCCAGCAGCGTACGGGACGGGGCAGAACCCCTCCACTTT.

As for this clonotype: A much larger clone differs by one base, so this may be a read error. Likely a read error: the CDR3 ends without its conserved phenylalanine or tryptophan. The chain combines TRBV20-1 with TRBJ1-4, with D possibly TRBD1 on 6 matching bases. CDR1 is DFQATT, CDR2 SNEGSKA, per germline (reference sequence). The V end lost 0 bases, the J end lost 7 bases, and 21 bases lay between the germline ends. CDR3 size: 17 residues. CDR3 amino acids: CSARDRPSGRGSEKLFL. In nucleotides, the CDR3 is TGCAGTGCTAGAGATCGCCCGTCGGGCAGGGGCAGTGAAAAACTGTTTCTT.

V usage is TRBV7-6 and J usage is TRBJ2-2; 12 bases line up with TRBD2. The CDR3 consists of 16 residues. Germline CDR1 is SGHVS and CDR2 is FNYEAQ. The junction had 1 base not matched to a gene; V was cut back by 4 bases and J by 1 base. CDR3 region: CASSSSGRGNTGELFF. The CDR3 bases are TGTGCCAGCAGCTCTAGCGGGAGGGGGAACACCGGGGAGCTGTTTTTT.

Points on this clonotype: This could be a read error, since a much larger clone is one nucleotide away. The chain links TRBV7-9 to TRBJ2-3; 12 bases fit TRBD2. Germline V lookup: CDR1 SEHNR, CDR2 FQNEAQ (reference sequence). The CDR3 has 15 residues. The CDR3 region is CASCWTSGMGDTHYF. The CDR3 region has the DNA TGTGCCAGCTGCTGGACTAGCGGGATGGGAGATACGCATTATTTT.

The CDR3 is CASSGPSFGANVLTF. The CDR3 DNA sequence: TGTGCCAGCAGCGGCCCCTCTTTTGGGGCCAACGTCCTGACTTTC. V gene TRBV5-6 combines with J gene TRBJ2-6; D gene ambiguous. The V end lost 4 bases, the J end lost 3 bases, and 11 bases lay between the germline ends. The CDR3 extends over 15 amino acids. CDR1 and CDR2 from the germline V gene are SGHDT and YYEEEE.

The chain has TRBV20-1 and TRBJ2-7; maybe TRBD1 (6 bases). The CDR3 is 13 residues long. Germline V lookup: CDR1 DFQATT, CDR2 SNEGSKA (reference sequence). V dropped 3 bases and J dropped 3 bases, with 12 bases sitting between them. CDR3 nucleotide sequence: TGCAGTGCTAGGGCAGCACAGGGCTACGAGCAGTACTTC. Translation gives CSARAAQGYEQYF.

This clonotype occurred a few times. The rearrangement joins TRBV18 to TRBJ2-5; a weak D match, TRBD2 (5 bases). The CDR3 loop spans 13 amino acids. Per the germline V gene, CDR1 is KGHSH and CDR2 is LQKENI. V was shortened by 6 bases and J by 3 bases, with 11 bases between the two germline ends. The CDR3 bases are TGTGCCAGCTCGTTCGACTACGAAGAGACCCAGTACTTC. It translates to CASSFDYEETQYF.

This clonotype was recorded at least ten times. The chain has TRBV25-1 and TRBJ2-1, with TRBD2 matching 7 bases. The CDR3 runs to 13 residues. Germline assignment: CDR1 MGHDK and CDR2 SYGVNS. V shed 7 bases, J shed 7 bases, and the junction held 7 bases outside the gene matches. The CDR3 loop is CASKEGGRNEQFF. CDR3 sequence (DNA): TGTGCCAGCAAGGAGGGAGGGAGGAATGAGCAGTTCTTC.

The chain recombines TRBV5-1 with TRBJ1-2, with 9 bases fitting TRBD1. The ends lost 7 bases at V and 4 bases at J; junction bases unmatched: 17. The CDR3 runs to 17 residues. Germline V gives CDR1 SGHRS, CDR2 YFSETQ. The CDR3 nucleotides read TGCGCCAGCCAGCGGGGGACAGGGACACCCTGGGCCTATGGCTACACCTTC. Its protein product is CASQRGTGTPWAYGYTF.

The rearrangement uses TRBV18 and TRBJ2-1; 12 bases map to TRBD2. The CDR3 covers 14 residues. Germline trimming cut 8 bases from V and 4 bases from J; bases unmatched to any gene: 3. Germline CDR1 KGHSH, CDR2 LQKENI. CDR3 amino acids: CASLGLAGYNEQFF. Written as DNA, the CDR3 is TGTGCCAGCCTCGGACTAGCGGGGTACAATGAGCAGTTCTTC.

The table lists this clonotype with many counts. This sequence joins TRBV9 and TRBJ2-2, with D possibly being TRBD2 (5 bases). V was cut by 5 bases and J by 4 bases, with 9 bases left in between. This CDR3 is 13 amino acids long. Germline V CDR1 and CDR2: SGDLS, YYNGEE. CDR3 sequence: CASSWTGTGELFF. DNA of the CDR3: TGTGCCAGCAGTTGGACTGGCACCGGGGAGCTGTTTTTT. The full variable domain, its missing parts supplied by reference TRBV9 and TRBJ2-2, is DSGVTQTPKHLITATGQRVTLRCSPRSGDLSVYWYQQSLDQGLQFLIQYYNGEERAKGNILERFSAQQFPDLHSELNLSSLELGDSALYFCASSWTGTGELFFGEGSRLTVL.

The chain is built from TRBV3-1 and TRBJ2-3, with unresolved D. Trimming removed 4 bases at V and 4 bases at J, with 15 bases between. The germline CDR1 and CDR2 sequences are LGHDT and YNNKEL (reference sequence). The CDR3 runs 15 residues. DNA for the CDR3: TGTGCCAGCAGCCCTCTGACACTCGGGCCAGATACGCAGTATTTT. Protein sequence: CASSPLTLGPDTQYF.

This clonotype has a count of ten or more. The chain joins TRBV7-3 to TRBJ2-1; 11 bases fit TRBD2. V lost 4 bases and J lost 5; bases outside the gene matches: 7. Germline V lookup: CDR1 SGHTA, CDR2 FQGTGA. This CDR3 comprises 16 residues. CDR3 in DNA: TGTGCCAGCAGCTATCTAGCGGGAGGCCTGGACAATGAGCAGTTCTTC. This gives the protein CASSYLAGGLDNEQFF.

The CDR3 region has the DNA TGTGCCAGCAGCCCTGGCCGGAGCGGGAGGGAGGCTGAGCAGTTCTTC. This sequence encodes CASSPGRSGREAEQFF. This chain connects TRBV27 to TRBJ2-1, with 10 bases identical to TRBD2. The ends lost 6 bases at V and 9 bases at J; junction bases unmatched: 14. Germline assignment: CDR1 MNHEY and CDR2 SMNVEV (reference sequence). The CDR3 spans 16 residues.

The chain recombines TRBV5-1 with TRBJ2-1, with D possibly being TRBD1 (7 bases). Germline loops: CDR1 SGHRS, CDR2 YFSETQ. The CDR3 spans 14 residues. Between the trimmed V and J ends, which lost 1 base and 9 bases, there was a span of 14 bases. This CDR3 reads CASSLRQGGTEQFF. The CDR3, as DNA: TGCGCCAGCAGCTTGAGACAGGGAGGCACTGAGCAGTTCTTC.

In its sample, this clonotype was seen a few times. The V gene is TRBV12-3 or TRBV12-4, the J gene TRBJ2-7, with 13 positions matching TRBD2. The CDR3 extends over 14 amino acids. Trimming took 5 bases from V and 7 from J; bases not matched to a gene: 5. CDR3 loop: CASSPGLAGAEQYF. The CDR3 DNA reads TGTGCCAGCAGTCCAGGACTAGCGGGAGCTGAGCAGTACTTC.

This clonotype was picked up many times. The chain carries TRBV7-8 and TRBJ1-2, with no clear D. V was trimmed by 5 bases and J by 4 bases, leaving 11 bases between them. CDR1 and CDR2 (germline): SGHVS, FQNEAQ. This CDR3 comprises 13 residues. As DNA, the CDR3 is TGTGCCAGCAGCCCCCAGACTCTCTATGGCTACACCTTC. Translated, it gives CASSPQTLYGYTF.

This chain connects TRBV29-1 to TRBJ2-1; 7 bases line up with TRBD1. The germline gives CDR1 SQVTM, CDR2 ANQGSEA. Germline trimming cut 7 bases from V and 3 bases from J; bases unmatched to any gene: 9. The CDR3 totals 14 residues. The CDR3 nucleotides read TGCAGCGCCGGAAGGGGGACAGACTACAATGAGCAGTTCTTC. This sequence encodes CSAGRGTDYNEQFF.

V and J are TRBV29-1 and TRBJ2-7, with D possibly TRBD2 on 6 matching bases. CDR1 and CDR2 (germline): SQVTM, ANQGSEA. The CDR3 is 12 residues long. Between the trimmed V and J ends, which lost 6 bases and 3 bases, there was a span of 12 bases. CDR3 DNA: TGCAGCGTCTCTGACGGGGGCTACGAGCAGTACTTC. Residues: CSVSDGGYEQYF.

This clonotype showed up many times. The chain recombines TRBV6-2 or TRBV6-3 with TRBJ2-1, with 10 bases identical to TRBD2. CDR3 length: 16 residues. Germline loops: CDR1 MNHEY, CDR2 SVGEGT. The trim removed 6 bases at V and 2 bases at J, leaving 7 bases unmatched. CDR3 protein: CASSYRGTSAYNEQFF. In DNA, the CDR3 is TGTGCCAGCAGCTACCGAGGGACTAGCGCCTACAATGAGCAGTTCTTC.

This clonotype was detected many times. The chain joins TRBV7-2 to TRBJ2-3; TRBD2 matches at 7 bases. The CDR3 spans 15 residues. The V segment lost 3 bases and the J segment 3 bases; nucleotides outside the gene matches: 6. CDR1 is SGHTA, CDR2 FQGNSA, per germline. This chain's CDR3 is CASSLRGRLTDTQYF. DNA of the CDR3: TGTGCCAGCAGCTTGCGCGGGAGACTGACAGATACGCAGTATTTT.

The chain recombines TRBV11-2 with TRBJ2-3; 10 bases line up with TRBD2. Looked up from germline, CDR1 is SGHAT and CDR2 is FQNNGV. The junction had 18 bases not matched to a gene; V was cut back by 7 bases and J by 2 bases. This CDR3 is 19 amino acids long. CDR3 amino acids: CASISSLWTLAGVTDTQYF. Here the CDR3 DNA reads TGTGCCAGCATAAGCAGCCTTTGGACGCTAGCGGGAGTCACAGATACGCAGTATTTT. Filled out from reference TRBV11-2 and TRBJ2-3, the complete variable domain reads EAGVAQSPRYKIIEKRQSVAFWCNPISGHATLYWYQQILGQGPKLLIQFQNNGVVDDSQLPKDRFSAERLKGVDSTLKIQPAKLEDSAVYLCASISSLWTLAGVTDTQYFGPGTRLTVL.

This clonotype was detected once. This could be a read error, since a much larger clone is one nucleotide away. The rearrangement joins TRBV7-9 to TRBJ1-2; 9 bases map to TRBD1. Germline trimming cut 2 bases from V and 9 bases from J; bases unmatched to any gene: 13. Germline-derived CDR1 and CDR2 are SEHNR and FQNEAQ (reference sequence). The CDR3 loop spans 16 amino acids. CDR3 amino acids: CASSLSFETGGQSYTF. The CDR3 bases are TGTGCCAGCAGCTTAAGTTTCGAGACAGGGGGACAGAGCTACACCTTC.

V and J are TRBV7-2 and TRBJ2-2, with 10 bases lining up with TRBD2. The V segment lost 6 bases and the J segment 8 bases; nucleotides outside the gene matches: 12. The CDR3 loop spans 16 amino acids. CDR1 is SGHTA and CDR2 is FQGNSA in the germline V gene. The CDR3 loop is CASRWGPGTSDGELFF. CDR3 bases: TGTGCCAGCAGATGGGGACCCGGGACTAGCGATGGGGAGCTGTTTTTT. The full variable domain, in which reference TRBV7-2 and TRBJ2-2 provide the parts outside the CDR3, is GAGVSQSPSNKVTEKGKDVELRCDPISGHTALYWYRQSLGQGLEFLIYFQGNSAPDKSGLPSDRFSAERTGGSVSTLTIQRTQQEDSAVYLCASRWGPGTSDGELFFGEGSRLTVL.

The V and J genes are TRBV20-1 and TRBJ2-1, with D perhaps TRBD1 (5 bases). Germline assignment: CDR1 DFQATT and CDR2 SNEGSKA (reference sequence). The CDR3 runs 14 residues. CDR3 nucleotide sequence: TGCAGCGCCAGTTCAGGGCTAAAGGGCGATGAGCAGTTCTTC. Protein product: CSASSGLKGDEQFF.

The chain joins TRBV20-1 to TRBJ2-3; TRBD2 matches at 11 bases. Germline lookup yields CDR1 DFQATT and CDR2 SNEGSKA (reference sequence). J lost 0 bases, V lost 4 bases, and 3 bases had no gene match. The CDR3 runs to 15 residues. The CDR3: CSATRTSGSTDTQYF. CDR3 in DNA: TGCAGTGCTACAAGGACTAGCGGGAGCACAGATACGCAGTATTTT.